This passage covers 20 T cell receptor beta chains from one sample sequenced in a study of cytomegalovirus exposure and HLA in healthy donors. PCR employed 60 Vbeta and 13 Jbeta primers. Sequenced by immunoSEQ multiplex PCR; TCRdb stores in-frame clones only, minus some. The sample contains 180,000 or so clones, approximately 85% of which appear only once. The sample comprised PBMCs. The receptors stem from a man younger than 35 in good health and CMV-seropositive.

In this sample, this clone turned up a few times. CDR3 sequence (DNA): TGCGCCAGCAGCCAGGCCCGGGACAGAGGTGGAAACACCATATATTTT. Translated, it gives CASSQARDRGGNTIYF. The chain has TRBV4-1 and TRBJ1-3, with 7 bases identical to TRBD1. V was clipped by 3 bases and J by 3 bases; unmatched bases: 8. The length of the CDR3 is 16 residues. Germline-derived CDR1 and CDR2 are MGHRA and YSYEKL.

This clone was detected a few times. This chain connects TRBV2 to TRBJ1-2; no firm D call. CDR1 SNHLY and CDR2 FYNNEI come from the germline V gene. The CDR3 length is 12 residues. The V and J ends lost 4 bases and 6 bases respectively, with 9 bases between them. CDR3 DNA: TGTGCCAGCAGTGTGAAACAGAATGGCTACACCTTC. This encodes CASSVKQNGYTF.

The rearrangement joins TRBV15 to TRBJ1-3, with D possibly TRBD1 on 6 matching bases. CDR3 length equals 15 residues. V was cut by 1 base and J by 4 bases, with 11 bases left in between. CDR1 is LNHNV and CDR2 is YYDKDF in the germline V gene (reference sequence). The CDR3 loop is CATSRVRGSGNTIYF. The CDR3 DNA reads as TGTGCCACCAGCAGAGTCAGGGGATCCGGAAACACCATATATTTT.

The chain couples TRBV27 to TRBJ1-5, with 8 nucleotides matching TRBD1. From germline, CDR1 is MNHEY and CDR2 SMNVEV (reference sequence). The CDR3 consists of 14 residues. J was trimmed by 4 bases and V by 3 bases; bases with no gene match: 2. In DNA, the CDR3 is TGTGCCAGCAGTTTCCAGGGGGCGAATCAGCCCCAGCATTTT. Residues: CASSFQGANQPQHF.

The rearrangement joins TRBV2 to TRBJ2-5, with 10 bases that match TRBD1. The CDR3 has 15 amino acids. V was pared by 5 bases and J by 7 bases, with 10 bases of the junction left unmatched. The germline V gene encodes CDR1 SNHLY and CDR2 FYNNEI. The CDR3 loop reads CASSPRDRGDATQYF. The CDR3 nucleotides read TGTGCCAGCAGTCCCCGGGACAGGGGAGATGCGACCCAGTACTTC.

For the CDR3, the DNA is TGTGCCAGCAGCTTAGGTTGGTCGGGTGGCTACACCTTC. Protein sequence: CASSLGWSGGYTF. This chain links TRBV7-9 with TRBJ1-2; D is uncertain. The CDR3 runs to 13 residues. Germline CDR1 and CDR2: SEHNR and FQNEAQ (reference sequence). Trimming removed 1 base from V and 7 bases from J, with 10 bases in between. Combining the CDR3 with reference TRBV7-9 and TRBJ1-2 gives the whole variable domain DTGVSQNPRHKITKRGQNVTFRCDPISEHNRLYWYRQTLGQGPEFLTYFQNEAQLEKSRLLSDRFSAERPKGSFSTLEIQRTEQGDSAMYLCASSLGWSGGYTFGSGTRLTVV.

The CDR3 sequence is CASRRSRGRVWYGYTF. For the CDR3, the DNA is TGTGCCAGCAGGAGGAGTAGGGGGCGGGTGTGGTATGGCTACACCTTC. This chain joins TRBV13 and TRBJ1-2; 7 nucleotides align to TRBD1. The V segment lost 6 bases and the J segment 5 bases; nucleotides outside the gene matches: 15. The CDR3 runs 16 residues. Per germline, CDR1 PRHDT and CDR2 FYEKMQ (reference sequence). The complete variable domain, with remaining parts taken from reference TRBV13 and TRBJ1-2, reads AAGVIQSPRHLIKEKRETATLKCYPIPRHDTVYWYQQGPGQDPQFLISFYEKMQSDKGSIPDRFSAQQFSDYHSELNMSSLELGDSALYFCASRRSRGRVWYGYTFGSGTRLTVV.

V gene TRBV7-3 combines with J gene TRBJ1-2; a possible D gene is TRBD1 (6 bases). Between the trimmed V and J ends, which lost 2 bases and 2 bases, there was a span of 9 bases. This CDR3 contains 14 residues. Germline CDR1 is SGHTA and CDR2 is FQGTGA. The CDR3: CASSLGRGNYGYTF. The CDR3 nucleotides are TGTGCCAGCAGCTTAGGGAGGGGGAACTATGGCTACACCTTC.

This chain links TRBV5-8 with TRBJ2-7; D is possibly TRBD2 (5 bases). The CDR3 has 17 residues. Deletions cut 2 bases from V and 4 bases from J, with 22 bases between. Looked up from germline, CDR1 is SGHTS and CDR2 is YDEGEE. The CDR3 spells CASSLLGLSYSAYEQYF. The CDR3 DNA is TGTGCCAGCAGCTTACTCGGACTGAGCTATTCCGCGTACGAGCAGTACTTC. The variable domain in full, completed from reference TRBV5-8 and TRBJ2-7, reads EAGVTQSPTHLIKTRGQQATLRCSPISGHTSVYWYQQALGLGLQFLLWYDEGEERNRGNFPPRFSGRQFPNYSSELNVNALELEDSALYLCASSLLGLSYSAYEQYFGPGTRLTVT.

Of note for this clone: Other DNA sequences in this specimen translate into the identical CDR3. V usage is TRBV27 and J usage is TRBJ1-1; D may be TRBD1 (5 bases). CDR3 length: 14 amino acids. Trimming removed 2 bases at V and 2 bases at J, with 9 bases between. Germline CDR1 is MNHEY and CDR2 is SMNVEV (reference sequence). The CDR3 DNA is TGTGCCAGCAGTTTACCGGGGGGTAACACTGAAGCTTTCTTT. Its translation is CASSLPGGNTEAFF.

The genes are TRBV19 and TRBJ1-5, with a weak D call TRBD1 (5 bases). CDR3 size: 14 residues. V was clipped by 5 bases and J by 4 bases, with 12 bases between them. Germline CDR1 reads LNHDA; CDR2 reads SQIVND (reference sequence). The CDR3 nucleotides are TGTGCCAGTAGTCGGGGAGGGGTTAATCAGCCCCAGCATTTT. Its protein product is CASSRGGVNQPQHF.

The chain joins TRBV19 to TRBJ1-2; 7 nucleotides line up with TRBD1. The CDR3 spans 13 residues. The germline gives CDR1 LNHDA, CDR2 SQIVND (reference sequence). J gave up 4 bases and V 3 bases, and 2 bases lay outside the gene matches. CDR3 coding DNA: TGTGCCAGTAGTATCGGGACAGTCTATGGCTACACCTTC. Its translation is CASSIGTVYGYTF.

V is TRBV25-1 and J is TRBJ1-4; 12 nucleotides line up with TRBD1. CDR1 is MGHDK and CDR2 is SYGVNS in the germline V gene. The CDR3 extends over 16 amino acids. V was pared by 4 bases and J by 7 bases, with 7 bases of the junction left unmatched. CDR3 nucleotides: TGTGCCAGCAGTGCCACCGGGACAGGGGGCTTTGAAAAACTGTTTTTT. Amino acid sequence: CASSATGTGGFEKLFF.

V is TRBV5-1 and J is TRBJ1-1; D might be TRBD1 (5 bases). Trimming cost V 2 bases and J 1 base, with 9 bases left between them. The germline V gene encodes CDR1 SGHRS and CDR2 YFSETQ. CDR3 length: 14 amino acids. In DNA, the CDR3 is TGCGCCAGCAGCTTCCAGACAGAGAACACTGAAGCTTTCTTT. Amino acids: CASSFQTENTEAFF.

The chain couples TRBV2 to TRBJ2-4, with 7 nucleotides matching TRBD1. V was clipped by 8 bases and J by 0 bases; unmatched bases: 7. The CDR3 loop spans 15 amino acids. Germline CDR1 SNHLY, CDR2 FYNNEI. This chain's CDR3 is CASRTGGQAKNIQYF. The DNA for the CDR3 is TGTGCCAGCCGGACAGGCGGGCAAGCCAAAAACATTCAGTACTTC.

The chain joins TRBV30 to TRBJ1-2; D unresolved. V was shortened by 0 bases and J by 5 bases, with 7 bases between the two germline ends. The CDR3 has 12 residues. Germline CDR1 GTSNPN, CDR2 SVGIG (reference sequence). The CDR3 loop is CAWSVGLYGYTF. CDR3 nucleotide sequence: TGTGCCTGGAGTGTGGGCCTTTATGGCTACACCTTC.

This clone was observed a few times. The chain links TRBV7-6 to TRBJ1-5; D gene ambiguous. This CDR3 is built from 14 residues. The germline CDR1 and CDR2 sequences are SGHVS and FNYEAQ. Trimming cost V 2 bases and J 4 bases, with 9 bases left between them. The chain's CDR3 is CASSLMPGNQPQHF. As DNA, the CDR3 is TGTGCCAGCAGCTTAATGCCAGGTAATCAGCCCCAGCATTTT.

The rearrangement links TRBV19 to TRBJ1-1; D ambiguous. The germline gives CDR1 LNHDA, CDR2 SQIVND (reference sequence). Trimming stripped 4 bases from V and 0 bases from J, with 6 bases between. The CDR3 consists of 13 residues. As DNA, the CDR3 is TGTGCCAGTAGTACCCAGGTGAACACTGAAGCTTTCTTT. The encoded protein is CASSTQVNTEAFF.

V is TRBV7-9 and J is TRBJ1-2; TRBD1 is a possible D gene (5 bases). V was cut by 4 bases and J by 8 bases, with 8 bases left in between. The V gene's germline CDR1 is SEHNR and CDR2 FQNEAQ (reference sequence). This CDR3 has 11 residues. CDR3 in DNA: TGTGCCAGCAGCTCGGGGGGGGGCTACACCTTC. Translating gives CASSSGGGYTF.

The chain carries TRBV27 and TRBJ1-1; D perhaps matches TRBD1 (6 bases). The CDR3 covers 14 residues. V lost 4 bases and J 4 bases, leaving 13 bases between the germline ends. Germline V gene sequence: CDR1 MNHEY, CDR2 SMNVEV (reference sequence). The CDR3 nucleotides read TGTGCCAGCAGTTACGGGACATCGGGCACTGAAGCTTTCTTT. It specifies CASSYGTSGTEAFF.